This passage covers 20 T cell receptor beta chains from one sample sequenced in a study of T cells in Graves' hyperthyroidism and ophthalmopathy. RNA transcripts provided the source from which TCR beta CDR3 regions were amplified. An initial round of RT-PCR targeting the TCR CDR3 relied on the HTBI primer set. TCRdb re-derived calls from the multiplex PCR reads in MiXCR, one entry per CDR3 protein. The sample consists of 750,000 to 900,000 distinct CDR3 sequences, around 38% of them appearing once. The sample comprised blood. The receptors derive from a man younger than 35 with Graves' hyperthyroidism.

This clonotype was detected many times. V and J are TRBV15 and TRBJ1-1; no clear D gene. Germline V lookup: CDR1 LNHNV, CDR2 YYDKDF (reference sequence). This CDR3 has 14 residues. V was trimmed by 1 base and J by 5 bases, leaving 11 bases between them. For the CDR3, the DNA is TGTGCCACCAGCAGAGTAGGCCCGGCGACTGAAGCTTTCTTT. Translation gives CATSRVGPATEAFF.

In regard to this clonotype: At one end, the junction sequence differs from germline, possibly due to a read error. V usage is TRBV7-8 and J usage is TRBJ1-6; D is perhaps TRBD1 (5 bases). Germline lookup yields CDR1 SGHVS and CDR2 FQNEAQ. The CDR3 is 16 amino acids. This CDR3 is CASSLTGVDYNSPLRF. CDR3 nucleotide sequence: TGTGCCAGCAGTTTAACAGGCGTAGACTATAATTCACCCCTCCGCTTT.

This clonotype was detected a few times. The V call is TRBV5-1, the J call TRBJ1-1; 8 bases fit TRBD1. The CDR3 is 15 residues long. The trim removed 5 bases at V and 4 bases at J, leaving 10 bases unmatched. The germline V gene has CDR1 SGHRS and CDR2 YFSETQ. Here the CDR3 DNA reads TGCGCCAGCAGTATACACGACAGGGGAGGCACTGAAGCTTTCTTT. Translation: CASSIHDRGGTEAFF.

This clonotype has only a few counts. This chain joins TRBV7-4 and TRBJ2-7; D remains unclear. The V and J ends lost 4 bases and 6 bases respectively, with 22 bases between them. The CDR3 has 16 residues. Per germline, CDR1 SGHVT and CDR2 SQSDAQ. The chain's CDR3 is CASSSPGSVSYCEQYF. CDR3 bases: TGTGCCAGCAGCTCACCGGGTTCGGTGTCCTATTGCGAGCAGTACTTC. Filled out from reference TRBV7-4 and TRBJ2-7, the complete variable domain reads GAGVSQSPRYKVAKRGRDVALRCDSISGHVTLYWYRQTLGQGSEVLTYSQSDAQRDKSGRPSGRFSAERPERSVSTLKIQRTEQGDSAVYLCASSSPGSVSYCEQYFGPGTRLTVT.

The V gene is TRBV7-8, the J gene TRBJ1-5; tentative D call: TRBD1 (6 bases). Trimming left V 5 bases short and J 4 bases short, with 15 bases between. The germline gives CDR1 SGHVS, CDR2 FQNEAQ. This CDR3 region has 15 residues. The CDR3 bases are TGTGCCAGCAGCCCAGAGGGGGGGGGAAATCAGCCCCAGCATTTT. This encodes CASSPEGGGNQPQHF. The variable domain in full, with the rest retrieved from reference TRBV7-8 and TRBJ1-5, is GAGVSQSPRYKVAKRGQDVALRCDPISGHVSLFWYQQALGQGPEFLTYFQNEAQLDKSGLPSDRFFAERPEGSVSTLKIQRTQQEDSAVYLCASSPEGGGNQPQHFGDGTRLSIL.

This clonotype was counted once. The gene calls are TRBV20-1 and TRBJ1-1, with a possible D match to TRBD1 (5 bases). Germline CDR1 and CDR2: DFQATT and SNEGSKA (reference sequence). The CDR3 is 14 residues long. V lost 1 base, J lost 5 bases, and 14 bases lay in between. The CDR3 spells CSARGDGETTEAFF. The CDR3 coding sequence is TGCAGTGCTAGAGGGGACGGCGAGACGACTGAAGCTTTCTTT.

The V and J genes are TRBV7-8 and TRBJ2-7; no firm D call. V lost 5 bases, J lost 7 bases, and 24 bases lay in between. Germline V gene sequence: CDR1 SGHVS, CDR2 FQNEAQ. The CDR3 totals 16 residues. The CDR3 coding sequence is TGTGCCAGCAGCCCGCAACGGTCACTTAACTACAATGAGCAGTACTTC. Its protein is CASSPQRSLNYNEQYF.

The chain combines TRBV15 with TRBJ1-2; D gene unclear. CDR3 length: 13 residues. Trimming removed 3 bases from V and 4 bases from J, with 9 bases in between. Germline CDR1 and CDR2: LNHNV and YYDKDF (reference sequence). CDR3 bases: TGTGCCACCAGCAGCGTATCTGGCTATGGCTACACCTTC. This encodes CATSSVSGYGYTF.

In regard to this clonotype: This may be a read error, as it is one base from a much larger clone. V is TRBV7-6 and J is TRBJ2-7, with D hard to call. Trimming left V 5 bases short and J 6 bases short, with 14 bases between. Germline V gene lookup returns CDR1 SGHVS and CDR2 FNYEAQ. The CDR3 runs 13 residues. CDR3 sequence (DNA): TGTGCCAGCAGCCTACCCGACCGAGGCGAGCAGTACTTC. This encodes CASSLPDRGEQYF.

V is TRBV19 and J is TRBJ1-1; TRBD1 might be the D (6 bases). V lost 7 bases to trimming and J lost 9 bases, with 18 bases between them. The V gene's germline CDR1 is LNHDA and CDR2 SQIVND (reference sequence). This CDR3 is built from 13 residues. In DNA form, the CDR3 reads TGTGCCAGTATCGCCCCCGGGGGCAGGAAAGCTTTCTTT. This translates into CASIAPGGRKAFF. Filled out from reference TRBV19 and TRBJ1-1, the complete variable domain reads DGGITQSPKYLFRKEGQNVTLSCEQNLNHDAMYWYRQDPGQGLRLIYYSQIVNDFQKGDIAEGYSVSREKKESFPLTVTSAQKNPTAFYLCASIAPGGRKAFFGQGTRLTVV.

This clonotype was picked up a small number of times. The chain employs TRBV9 and TRBJ2-2; TRBD2 agrees at 12 bases. CDR3 size: 16 residues. J was trimmed by 3 bases and V by 4 bases; bases with no gene match: 4. Germline V gives CDR1 SGDLS, CDR2 YYNGEE. CDR3 amino acids: CASSSGTSGYTGELFF. DNA of the CDR3: TGTGCCAGCAGCTCCGGGACTAGCGGGTACACCGGGGAGCTGTTTTTT.

This clonotype has at least ten counts. The CDR3 protein is CASSDGVTGPYQPQHF. Written as DNA, the CDR3 is TGTGCCAGCAGCGACGGAGTGACAGGGCCGTATCAGCCCCAGCATTTT. The rearrangement joins TRBV2 to TRBJ1-5, with TRBD1 matching 7 bases. CDR1 and CDR2 from the germline V gene are SNHLY and FYNNEI. CDR3 length equals 16 residues. V lost 6 bases, J lost 5 bases, and 13 bases stayed unmatched.

To note about this clonotype: This sequence may be a read error, since a much larger clone differs from it by one base. Since no conserved phenylalanine or tryptophan closes the CDR3, a read error is the likely cause. The V and J genes are TRBV29-1 and TRBJ2-5; a possible D gene is TRBD1 (5 bases). This CDR3 has 13 residues. CDR1 is SQVTM, CDR2 ANQGSEA, per germline. V was shortened by 0 bases and J by 4 bases, with 9 bases between the two germline ends. The CDR3 DNA follows: TGCAGCGTTGAAGAAGGGGTCTTAGAGACCCAGTACATC. This encodes CSVEEGVLETQYI.

V is TRBV10-3 and J is TRBJ2-7; D tentatively fits TRBD1 or TRBD2 (6 bases each). The CDR3 has 13 residues. V lost 2 bases to trimming and J lost 6 bases, with 11 bases between them. Germline assignment: CDR1 ENHRY and CDR2 SYGVKD. The chain's CDR3 is CAISEGGRPEQYF. The CDR3 DNA follows: TGTGCCATCAGTGAGGGGGGGCGTCCCGAGCAGTACTTC.

There are a few counts of this clonotype. The V call is TRBV7-8, the J call TRBJ2-7; D may be TRBD1 (5 bases). CDR3 length equals 16 residues. Germline CDR1 and CDR2: SGHVS and FQNEAQ. Trimming cost V 5 bases and J 6 bases, with 23 bases left between them. This chain's CDR3 is CASSPSSRVTPGEQYF. Here the CDR3 DNA reads TGTGCCAGCAGCCCCTCCTCCAGGGTAACACCCGGCGAGCAGTACTTC.

This clonotype was counted many times. The V and J genes are TRBV10-3 and TRBJ1-2; D perhaps matches TRBD1 (5 bases). Germline CDR1 ENHRY, CDR2 SYGVKD. V shed 11 bases and J shed 8 bases, with 24 bases lying between them. The CDR3 runs 14 residues. The CDR3 nucleotides are TGTGCCGCAACGGGGGTGGCGGTCTCGATCGGCTACACCTTC. As protein: CAATGVAVSIGYTF.

The V and J genes are TRBV10-3 and TRBJ1-4; tentatively, D is TRBD1 (5 bases). The CDR3 is made up of 12 amino acids. Germline assignment: CDR1 ENHRY and CDR2 SYGVKD. The ends were cut back, 4 bases at V and 10 bases at J, with 10 bases in the middle. DNA for the CDR3: TGTGCCATCAGTGGGGGGGGGGGAAAACTGTTTTTT. Protein sequence: CAISGGGGKLFF.

Regarding this clonotype: A junction boundary mismatches the germline segment, possibly from a read error. This chain connects TRBV10-3 to TRBJ2-7, with D perhaps TRBD1 or TRBD2 (6 bases each). CDR3 length: 15 residues. Germline V gene data show CDR1 as ENHRY and CDR2 as SYGVKD. The CDR3 sequence is CASSLSGGTTYEQYF. CDR3 bases: TGTGCCAGCAGTTTATCGGGCGGGACAACCTACGAGCAGTACTTC.

This clonotype was counted ten times or more. V and J are TRBV20-1 and TRBJ1-4; no clear D. This CDR3 spans 13 amino acids. With 6 bases removed from V and 8 bases from J, the gap between germline ends came to 16 bases. Germline V gene lookup returns CDR1 DFQATT and CDR2 SNEGSKA (reference sequence). The CDR3 nucleotides read TGCAGTGCCCCAGGCGAAGTACGGGAAAAACTGTTTTTT. Its protein is CSAPGEVREKLFF.

Points on this clonotype: The conserved phenylalanine or tryptophan normally closing the CDR3 is absent here, so this likely arose from a read error. No DNA is shown, since the ends of the CDR3 on it are uncertain; the CDR3 is the one TCRdb lists. The chain joins TRBV2 to TRBJ2-6. Germline values: CDR1 SNHLY, CDR2 FYNNEI. The CDR3 contains 8 residues when both ends are counted. The CDR3 region is CASSFGTS.